The clone carrying this TCR beta chain was picked up one time. The data derive from a study of shared clonotypes between healthy human individuals. Repertoires were generated with immunoSEQ multiplex PCR, while TCRdb's copy carries only in-frame clones and drops some. The sample records 1 million to 1.3 million clones, around three quarters being singletons. The CDR3 length is 12 residues. Germline V gives CDR1 MNHNS, CDR2 SASEGT. V was shortened by 6 bases and J by 4 bases, with 9 bases between the two germline ends. The clonotype was recovered from a man in his late teens or twenties in good health. Some clones in this sample may be carry-over from other donors' samples. The chain has TRBV6-1 and TRBJ1-2; weak D call: TRBD1 (5 bases). The sample consisted of memory CD4+ T cells from PBMCs. Subset of the sample: CD45RA-negative fraction. Here the CDR3 reads CASRRGSYGYTF. The CDR3, as DNA: TGTGCCAGCAGGCGGGGGTCCTATGGCTACACCTTC.